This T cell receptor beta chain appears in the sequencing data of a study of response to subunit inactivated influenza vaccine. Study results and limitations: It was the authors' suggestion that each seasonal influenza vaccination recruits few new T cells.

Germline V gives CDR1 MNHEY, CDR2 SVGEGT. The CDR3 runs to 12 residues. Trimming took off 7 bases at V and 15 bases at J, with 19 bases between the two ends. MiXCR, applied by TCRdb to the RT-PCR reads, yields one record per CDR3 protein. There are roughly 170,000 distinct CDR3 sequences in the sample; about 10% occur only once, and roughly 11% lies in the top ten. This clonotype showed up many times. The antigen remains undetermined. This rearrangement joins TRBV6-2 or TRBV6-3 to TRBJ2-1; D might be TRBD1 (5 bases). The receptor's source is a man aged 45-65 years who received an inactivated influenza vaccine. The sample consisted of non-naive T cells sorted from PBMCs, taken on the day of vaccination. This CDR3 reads CASTRQGFRLFF. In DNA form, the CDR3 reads TGTGCCAGCACCCGCCAGGGTTTTAGGCTGTTCTTC.